The 23 T cell receptor beta chains presented below share a single source sample, sequenced in a study of identical twins. From the 5' RACE reads, TCRdb called clonotypes with MiXCR, one entry per CDR3 protein. This sample has over 500,000 distinct CDR3 sequences, with under 25% found just once. These same records also appear under a second study, on T cells expressing NK-cell markers.

What was sequenced was CD4+ T cells sorted from blood. All receptors derive from a woman younger than 30 in good health.

This clonotype has at least ten counts. The J gene is TRBJ2-3, the V gene TRBV2; D gene uncertain. CDR3 length equals 12 residues. V gave up 3 bases and J gave up 2 bases, with 3 bases separating them. The V gene's germline CDR1 is SNHLY and CDR2 FYNNEI. The CDR3 here is CASSDDTDTQYF. The CDR3 bases are TGTGCCAGCAGTGACGACACAGATACGCAGTATTTT.

The gene calls are TRBV6-4 and TRBJ1-4; no definite D call. V was shortened by 8 bases and J by 11 bases, with 12 bases between the two germline ends. CDR1 is MRHNA, CDR2 SNTAGT, per germline. The CDR3 extends over 11 amino acids. The CDR3 nucleotides read TGTGCCAGCCGTACTGTGTTCAAACTGTTTTTT. Protein product: CASRTVFKLFF.

The chain joins TRBV12-3 or TRBV12-4 to TRBJ1-5, with D perhaps matching TRBD1 (5 bases). V was cut by 6 bases and J by 9 bases, with 18 bases left in between. This CDR3 is 14 amino acids long. CDR3 nucleotide sequence: TGTGCCAGCAGCACCGGGACCGCCCCGGGGCCCCAGCATTTT. It translates to CASSTGTAPGPQHF.

The chain is built from TRBV7-8 and TRBJ1-4; D not certain. V was shortened by 5 bases and J by 7 bases, with 14 bases between the two germline ends. Germline loops: CDR1 SGHVS, CDR2 FQNEAQ. The CDR3 sequence is 14 residues long. The CDR3 DNA reads as TGTGCCAGCAGCATCCAAGGGATTGGTGAAAAACTGTTTTTT. It is translated as CASSIQGIGEKLFF.

The chain carries TRBV5-1 and TRBJ2-1; tentative D call: TRBD2 (5 bases). This CDR3 has 13 amino acids. With 5 bases removed from V and 6 bases from J, the gap between germline ends came to 12 bases. Germline loops: CDR1 SGHRS, CDR2 YFSETQ. CDR3 nucleotide sequence: TGCGCCAGCAGTCCGGGAATGAGCAATGAGCAGTTCTTC. Amino acids: CASSPGMSNEQFF.

J is TRBJ2-3 and V is TRBV6-5, with 9 bases fitting TRBD2. Per the germline V gene, CDR1 is MNHEY and CDR2 is SVGAGI. CDR3 length: 18 amino acids. Losses at the gene ends were 4 bases for V and 1 base for J; bases not matched to a gene: 12. The chain's CDR3 is CASSSRPGEREGTDTQYF. CDR3 sequence (DNA): TGTGCCAGCAGTTCCCGCCCTGGTGAGCGGGAGGGCACAGATACGCAGTATTTT.

This clonotype was counted a few times. The chain carries TRBV19 and TRBJ2-7; 7 nucleotides agree with TRBD1. The J segment lost 3 bases and the V segment lost 6 bases, leaving 14 bases of the junction unmatched. The CDR3 is made up of 16 amino acids. The V gene's germline CDR1 is LNHDA and CDR2 SQIVND (reference sequence). This chain's CDR3 is CASSNKRQGSIYEQYF. DNA of the CDR3: TGTGCCAGTAGCAACAAGCGACAGGGTTCGATCTACGAGCAGTACTTC.

This clonotype has just a few counts. CDR3 residues: CASSPLGTSGEQFF. Written as DNA, the CDR3 is TGTGCCAGCAGCCCACTTGGAACTAGCGGGGAGCAGTTCTTC. This sequence joins TRBV7-3 and TRBJ2-1, with 9 positions matching TRBD2. Per germline, CDR1 SGHTA and CDR2 FQGTGA. The CDR3 is 14 residues long. V lost 5 bases to trimming and J lost 10 bases; unmatched junction nucleotides: 9.

This clonotype was picked up a small number of times. The V gene is TRBV11-3, the J gene TRBJ2-3; either TRBD1 or TRBD2 may supply D (5 bases each). Looked up from germline, CDR1 is SGHNT and CDR2 is YENEEA. With 0 bases removed from V and 5 bases from J, the gap between germline ends came to 9 bases. The CDR3 spans 14 residues. The CDR3 DNA sequence: TGTGCCAGCAGCTTAGACGGGGCGAAAGATACGCAGTATTTT. Residues: CASSLDGAKDTQYF.

The V gene is TRBV12-3 or TRBV12-4, the J gene TRBJ2-1; 11 nucleotides align to TRBD2. J was trimmed by 5 bases and V by 7 bases; bases with no gene match: 7. The CDR3 is made up of 15 amino acids. The CDR3 region is CASIIAGGPNNEQFF. CDR3 nucleotides: TGTGCCAGCATAATAGCGGGAGGGCCCAACAATGAGCAGTTCTTC.

This clonotype was observed at least ten times. This chain joins TRBV18 and TRBJ1-5; D gene uncertain. The V and J ends lost 3 bases and 3 bases respectively, with 6 bases between them. The CDR3 is 13 amino acids. Per germline, CDR1 KGHSH and CDR2 LQKENI. Written as DNA, the CDR3 is TGTGCCAGCTCACCTGGGGTCAATCAGCCCCAGCATTTT. It yields the protein CASSPGVNQPQHF.

The gene calls are TRBV20-1 and TRBJ2-1; no clear D. Trimming removed 7 bases at V and 7 bases at J, with 11 bases between. Germline CDR1 and CDR2: DFQATT and SNEGSKA (reference sequence). There are 11 residues in the CDR3. In DNA form, the CDR3 reads TGCAGTGTAGGACCCAGGAATGAGCAGTTCTTC. Translation: CSVGPRNEQFF.

This clonotype was recorded a few times. The chain carries TRBV20-1 and TRBJ2-5; 9 bases map to TRBD2. Per the germline V gene, CDR1 is DFQATT and CDR2 is SNEGSKA (reference sequence). This CDR3 has 15 amino acids. Trimming at V came to 2 bases and at J to 0 bases, leaving 4 bases not matched to a gene. CDR3 in amino acids: CSARPLAGYQETQYF. CDR3 nucleotide sequence: TGCAGTGCTAGACCCCTAGCGGGGTACCAAGAGACCCAGTACTTC.

This chain connects TRBV9 to TRBJ1-1; D unresolved. Germline lookup yields CDR1 SGDLS and CDR2 YYNGEE. The CDR3 runs to 17 residues. Trimming cost V 0 bases and J 0 bases, with 15 bases left between them. DNA for the CDR3: TGTGCCAGCAGCGTAGAATCGGACCGTCTGATGAACACTGAAGCTTTCTTT. Translation: CASSVESDRLMNTEAFF.

CDR3 sequence: CASSFGRTGGDGYTF. CDR3 DNA: TGTGCCAGCAGTTTCGGTCGTACAGGGGGTGATGGCTACACCTTC. The chain recombines TRBV12-3 or TRBV12-4 with TRBJ1-2; TRBD1 matches 8 bases. The CDR3 contains 15 residues. Unmatched junction bases numbered 9, after V lost 3 bases and J lost 6 bases.

This clonotype was recorded a few times. The genes are TRBV12-3 or TRBV12-4 and TRBJ1-1; TRBD1 agrees at 11 bases. V dropped 5 bases and J dropped 2; count of bases not matched to a gene: 7. This CDR3 has 16 amino acids. The CDR3 DNA follows: TGTGCCAGCAGTCAAGCCGGACAGGGGGCAAACACTGAAGCTTTCTTT. This gives the protein CASSQAGQGANTEAFF.

This clonotype has only a few counts. The rearrangement joins TRBV20-1 to TRBJ1-1; D remains ambiguous. V was pared by 2 bases and J by 6 bases, with 13 bases between. CDR1 DFQATT and CDR2 SNEGSKA come from the germline V gene (reference sequence). The CDR3 is 13 residues long. Here the CDR3 DNA reads TGCAGTGCTAGAACCAACACGTGGTCTGAAGCTTTCTTT. Its translation is CSARTNTWSEAFF.

The sample holds a few counts of this clonotype. The chain has TRBV6-2 or TRBV6-3 and TRBJ2-5; 9 nucleotides line up with TRBD1. The CDR3 is 14 amino acids. V lost 9 bases and J lost 7; bases outside the gene matches: 12. Germline V CDR1 and CDR2: MNHEY, SVGEGT. CDR3 DNA sequence: TGTGCCAGTAAGCCGGGACAGGGATCGGGGACCCAGTACTTC. This gives the protein CASKPGQGSGTQYF.

The V and J genes are TRBV12-3 or TRBV12-4 and TRBJ1-1; tentative D call: TRBD1 (5 bases). There are 16 residues in the CDR3. V lost 7 bases and J lost 4, with 22 bases in between. The CDR3: CASTQAPGPSPTEAFF. As DNA, the CDR3 is TGTGCCAGCACCCAAGCTCCGGGACCTAGCCCCACTGAAGCTTTCTTT.

This clonotype was observed many times. This chain connects TRBV29-1 to TRBJ2-3; D not certain. Germline CDR1 reads SQVTM; CDR2 reads ANQGSEA. This CDR3 region has 16 residues. The V gene lost 1 base and the J gene lost 0 bases, with 14 bases spanning the gap. The CDR3 nucleotides read TGCAGCGTTGAAGGGGTGTTAGAAACTAGCACAGATACGCAGTATTTT. The encoded protein is CSVEGVLETSTDTQYF.

The V call is TRBV5-1, the J call TRBJ2-3; D gene unclear. Trimming removed 4 bases at V and 5 bases at J, with 14 bases between. The CDR3 consists of 14 residues. From germline, CDR1 is SGHRS and CDR2 YFSETQ. The CDR3 DNA reads TGCGCCAGCAGCGGGCAAGCAATGGTAGATACGCAGTATTTT. This sequence encodes CASSGQAMVDTQYF.

This clonotype was observed at least ten times. V and J are TRBV6-5 and TRBJ2-7; no clear D. Trimming left V 5 bases short and J 0 bases short, with 14 bases between. The CDR3 runs to 15 residues. Germline values: CDR1 MNHEY, CDR2 SVGAGI. The CDR3 spells CASSPSGVHSYEQYF. In nucleotides, the CDR3 is TGTGCCAGCAGTCCCTCGGGCGTACACTCCTACGAGCAGTACTTC.

There are a few counts of this clonotype. The chain joins TRBV2 to TRBJ2-7; TRBD1 might be the D (6 bases). The V gene's germline CDR1 is SNHLY and CDR2 FYNNEI. The V gene lost 4 bases and the J gene lost 5 bases, with 15 bases spanning the gap. The CDR3 runs 14 residues. CDR3 in DNA: TGTGCCAGCAGTGTAACAGGGCCGCCCCACGAGCAGTACTTC. This gives the protein CASSVTGPPHEQYF.